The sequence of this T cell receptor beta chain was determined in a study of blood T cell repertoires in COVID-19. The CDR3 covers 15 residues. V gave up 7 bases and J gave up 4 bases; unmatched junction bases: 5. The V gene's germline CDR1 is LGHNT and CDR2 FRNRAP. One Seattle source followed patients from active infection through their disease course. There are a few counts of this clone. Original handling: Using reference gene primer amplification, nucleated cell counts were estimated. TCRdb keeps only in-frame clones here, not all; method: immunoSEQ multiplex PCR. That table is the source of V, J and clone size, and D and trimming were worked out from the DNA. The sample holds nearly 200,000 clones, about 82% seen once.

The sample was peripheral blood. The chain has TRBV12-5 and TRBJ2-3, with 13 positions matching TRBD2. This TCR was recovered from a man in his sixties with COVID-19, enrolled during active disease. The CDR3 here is CASAPGTSGADTQYF. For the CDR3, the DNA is TGTGCTAGTGCCCCCGGGACTAGCGGGGCAGATACGCAGTATTTT.